This T cell receptor (beta chain) comes out of a study of shared clonotypes between healthy human individuals. CDR3 size: 16 residues. Between the trimmed V and J ends, which lost 0 bases and 0 bases, there was a span of 11 bases. Germline lookup yields CDR1 SGDLS and CDR2 YYNGEE. Data came from immunoSEQ multiplex PCR; TCRdb stores just in-frame clones and leaves some out. The data hold 1.5 million to 2.5 million clones, with roughly 94% observed a single time. CD8 cells classed as naive were CD45RO-negative and positively selected for CCR7, excluding terminally differentiated effector memory CD45RA+ cells.

The V and J genes are TRBV9 and TRBJ2-3; no firm D call. The specimen was naive CD8+ T cells sorted from blood. This clonotype was sampled from a young man in good health. CDR3 coding DNA: TGTGCCAGCAGCGTAGAATGGGCGGCTAGCACAGATACGCAGTATTTT. Its translation: CASSVEWAASTDTQYF.